This TCR beta chain was sequenced in a study of regulatory T cells in long-lasting Graves disease (dated by TCRdb to the early 2020s). With respect to the entire study: Patients with newly diagnosed Graves' disease had been on antithyroid drugs for under 3 months. This study used TCR sequencing and RNA sequencing of peripheral blood to compare persistent Graves' disease patients against newly diagnosed Graves' disease patients. The study took place in China and was registered as a clinical trial. A total of around 35 samples were covered by TCR sequencing, comprising approximately 13 persistent and around 20 newly diagnosed Graves' disease patients.

Beyond this particular receptor, the publication reports: Patients with persistent disease shared more public clonotypes (around 2,500) than newly diagnosed patients did (approximately 1,000). Persistent disease showed preferential use of TRBV28, TRBJ1-2 and TRBJ2-5, whereas newly diagnosed disease favored TRBV20-1 and TRBJ2-1. The authors noted that the small sample size was a limitation that may lower accuracy. Compared with newly diagnosed patients, persistent Graves' disease patients had lower TCR Shannon entropy and fewer highly expanded clones, which suggests clonal expansion. Only the TCR beta chain was sequenced and analyzed. Because the primary lesion, thyroid tissue, could not be accessed, the study looked at peripheral blood alone.

This clonotype was seen ten or more times. This receptor's antigen is unknown. It has no much larger one-base neighbor in the sample; base qualities were not kept. Taken with the paper, the label for time point translates to: newly diagnosed GD, antithyroid drugs for less than 3 months. For both TCR sequencing and RNA sequencing, RNA was extracted from PBMCs using TRIzol. Graves' disease was diagnosed according to American Thyroid Association guidelines. Patients were recruited from an endocrinology department in Xi'an, China. Each patient gave 7 to 9.5 milliliters of peripheral blood, collected in an EDTA anticoagulant tube. Ficoll Paque Plus density gradient separation was used to isolate PBMCs, and no further T cell sorting was done. RNA quality was checked with an Agilent 2100 Bioanalyzer and agarose gel, and concentration with a NanoDrop 2000. The CDR3 runs 15 residues from the cysteine to the phenylalanine. Just CDR3 DNA is preserved here, 45 bases in frame from base 1. The junction shows trimming of 6 bases on V and 9 bases on J, and the gene matches do not reach 10 bases of it.

The receptor library was made with multiplex PCR. Instrument on record: Illumina HiSeq 4000. CDR3 regions were amplified by Arm-PCR with iRepertoire HTBI primers to construct TCR beta libraries. Gel purification was performed on PCR products prior to sequencing. Concerning the study's data processing: Gene usage analysis of CDR3 amino acid clonotypes used the 60 to 80 TRBV and about 14 TRBJ segments found across samples. Filtered high-quality paired reads were merged into contigs using COPE and FqMerger. Contigs were aligned with BLAST to IMGT TRBV, TRBD and TRBJ reference genes, and CDR3 was defined per IMGT. Highly expanded clones were defined as clonotypes with a frequency above 0.1%. Shannon entropy was used to measure repertoire diversity, and the Gini coefficient was used to measure V-J evenness. Clonotypes shared by more than one individual were considered public. TCRdb reanalyzed the raw reads on its own, using fastp at Q25 for trimming and MiXCR for clone calling, and kept in-frame beta chains. Entries are consolidated by CDR3 protein sequence, retaining the most common genes and DNA. In this record, the V and J calls reflect TCRdb's handling and not the investigators' own analysis. The sample includes 540,000 or so distinct CDR3 sequences, with less than 15% observed a single time. Clones ranked in the top ten supply roughly 9.7% of the sample.

This same sample was also part of a study on T cells in Graves' hyperthyroidism and ophthalmopathy. The second source states: Stable Graves' hyperthyroidism was defined as the absence of progression to ophthalmopathy over 18 months of follow-up. Hyperthyroidism patients were newly diagnosed, had a disease duration of under 2 months, and were aged 18 to 65 years. Any patient with an uncontrolled infection, another autoimmune disease, pregnancy or lactation was excluded. Diagnoses relied on clinical symptoms, serum thyroxine and TRAb, thyroid ultrasound and orbital computed tomography. The TCR CDR3 was subjected to a first round of RT-PCR using the HTBI primer set and the Qiagen OneStep RT-PCR kit. Most expanded thyroid clonotypes (frequency above 0.001) were also detected in blood, suggesting blood repertoires may reflect thyroid immune responses. A 13 V-J signature model separated ophthalmopathy from stable hyperthyroidism, with approximately 86% sensitivity and just under 84% specificity in cross-validation and 80%/75% in testing. In validation, the model predicted progression to ophthalmopathy with approximately 70% sensitivity and about 73% specificity, a median of about six months before onset. To identify TCR V-J signatures that set the groups apart, the researchers used a discovery cohort of about a hundred patients, made up of fewer than 50 with Graves' ophthalmopathy and some 55 with stable Graves' hyperthyroidism. An independent validation cohort of under 20 hyperthyroidism patients and approximately 17 patients who later progressed to ophthalmopathy tested prospective prediction of ophthalmopathy. The roughly 90 discovery patients were divided at random into training and test sets in a 7:3 ratio. In roughly six Graves' hyperthyroidism patients, the study also compared T-cell repertoires from thyroid tissue with T-cell repertoires from blood. After sampling, hyperthyroidism patients received methimazole starting at 30 mg daily, and ophthalmopathy patients received high-dose intravenous methylprednisolone. Libraries were constructed in a second round of multiplex PCR, after which size selection and purification were performed. Libraries were sequenced paired-end with 100 bp reads on an Illumina HiSeq2000. SOAPnuke was used to process the raw data, throwing out any read that contained adapters or uncalled bases, had a mean Phred below 15, or lacked an exact constant-primer or identifier match. COPE v1.2.5 was used to merge high-quality paired reads, and clonotypes were defined as unique nucleotide sequences. Clonotypes were aligned to IMGT TRBV, TRBD and TRBJ reference segments using MiTCR v1.1. The analysis included only V-J combinations with a frequency above 0.0001, which together covered over 98% of the repertoires. A TCS score was defined as the ratio between F50 (clonal expansion) and ExV (chaos), using BLOSUM62-based TCRdist between CDR3 peptides within each V-J. Welch's t-statistics and random forest reduced 500 to 650 V-J features to under 15, which were used in a naive Bayes classifier (R e1071). No statistical method was used to fix the sample size in advance, and group allocation was not hidden from the investigators. According to the paper, TCR Vbeta CDR3 sequencing was carried out on some 130 peripheral blood samples, which came from fewer than 50 ophthalmopathy, 80 or so hyperthyroidism and 17 progressor patients.

This chain is built from TRBV12-3 or TRBV12-4 and TRBJ2-1, with 11 junctional bases fitting TRBD2. The material sequenced was peripheral blood mononuclear cells (PBMCs), taken at new diagnosis, from a patient treated with antithyroid drugs. The source is a man in his thirties or forties with Graves disease. Donor details come from another sample of the same person, matched by shared clones. The encoded CDR3 is CASSLPSGRLVEQFF. Read as DNA, the sequence is TGTGCCAGCAGCTTACCTAGCGGGAGGCTTGTTGAGCAGTTCTTC.